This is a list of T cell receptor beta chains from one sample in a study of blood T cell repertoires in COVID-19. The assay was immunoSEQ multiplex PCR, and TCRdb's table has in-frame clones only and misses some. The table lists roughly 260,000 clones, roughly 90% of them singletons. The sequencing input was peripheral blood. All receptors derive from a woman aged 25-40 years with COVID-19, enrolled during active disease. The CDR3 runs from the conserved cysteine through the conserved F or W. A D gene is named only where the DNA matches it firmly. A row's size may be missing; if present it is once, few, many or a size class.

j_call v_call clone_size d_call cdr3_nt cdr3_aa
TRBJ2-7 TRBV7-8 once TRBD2 TGTGCCAGCAGCCCCTATTGGCGGGAGACCACCTACGAGCAGTACTTC CASSPYWRETTYEQYF
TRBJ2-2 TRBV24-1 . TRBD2 TGTGCCACCAGTGATGGGACTAGCGGGAGACTATGGGCCGGGGAGCTGTTTTTT CATSDGTSGRLWAGELFF
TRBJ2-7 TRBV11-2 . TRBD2 TGTGCCAGCAGCTTAGCCCCTAGCGGGAGAGCTTCCTACGAGCAGTACTTC CASSLAPSGRASYEQYF
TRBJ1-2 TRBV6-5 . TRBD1 TGTGCCAGCAGTTACACAGCTGGACAGGGGAACGGCGGCTACACCTTC CASSYTAGQGNGGYTF
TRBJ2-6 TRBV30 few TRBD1 TGTGCCTGGAGTGTACGACAGGGGGTTTCGCACGTCCTGACTTTC CAWSVRQGVSHVLTF
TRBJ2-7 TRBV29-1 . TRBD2 TGCAGCGTTGAATTGGGAGGGTTCTACGAGCAGTACTTC CSVELGGFYEQYF
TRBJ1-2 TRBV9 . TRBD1 TGTGCCAGCAGCCTCATGGGACAGGGGGCCCTTCTGACCTTC CASSLMGQGALLTF
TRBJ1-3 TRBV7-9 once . TGTGCCAGCAGGGGCCCTGGGTCCCCCAGAAACACCATATATTTT CASRGPGSPRNTIYF
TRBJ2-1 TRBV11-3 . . TGTGCCAGCAGCTTAGCTAGCTTTGGTGAGCAGTTCTTC CASSLASFGEQFF
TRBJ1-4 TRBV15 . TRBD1 TGTGCCACCAGCAGAGAACGGGACAGGGGCAATGAAAAACTGTTTTTT CATSRERDRGNEKLFF
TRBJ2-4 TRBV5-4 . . TGTGCCAGCAGCTTGGCCCGGGGGAGAAACATTCAGTACTTC CASSLARGRNIQYF
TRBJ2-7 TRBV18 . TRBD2 TGTGCCAGCTCACCGCCGGGAGGGACTGTCCCCTACGAGCAGTACTTC CASSPPGGTVPYEQYF
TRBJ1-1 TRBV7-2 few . TGTGCCAGCAGCTTAGCGAGAGGGATCCCCACTGAAGCTTTCTTT CASSLARGIPTEAFF
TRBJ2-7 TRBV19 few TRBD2 TGTGCCAGTAGTACCGGGACTAGCGGGCATTACGAGCAGTACTTC CASSTGTSGHYEQYF
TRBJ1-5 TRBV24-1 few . TGTGCCACCAGTGAGCCCAGGGTGCGGGATAGTAGCAATCAGCCCCAGCATTTT CATSEPRVRDSSNQPQHF
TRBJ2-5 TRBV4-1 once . TGCGCCAGCAGCCAAAAGTTCAAGGGGGACCAAGAGACCCAGTACTTC CASSQKFKGDQETQYF
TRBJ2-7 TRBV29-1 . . TGCAGCGTTAGGGTGGGGGGGCTAGGTACCGAGCAGTACTTC CSVRVGGLGTEQYF
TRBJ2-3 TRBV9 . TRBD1 TGTGCCAGCAGCGTACCGGGACAGATCAACACAGATACGCAGTATTTT CASSVPGQINTDTQYF
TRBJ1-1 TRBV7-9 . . TGTGCCAGCAGCCGCGACAAGAACACTGAAGCTTTCTTT CASSRDKNTEAFF
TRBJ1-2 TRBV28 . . TGTGCCCTGGGGGCAGGGGAAAGTTATGGCTACACCTTC CALGAGESYGYTF
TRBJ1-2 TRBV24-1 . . TGTGCCACCAGTGATCCCTCGGGGAGGGACGGCTACACCTTC CATSDPSGRDGYTF
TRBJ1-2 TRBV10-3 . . TGTGCCATCAGTGAGTTCCGGGACTTAAACTATGGCTACACCTTC CAISEFRDLNYGYTF
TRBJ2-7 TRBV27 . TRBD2 TGTGCCAGCAGTTTAGGTTTGGGGGAGGGACTACTCGAGCAGTACTTC CASSLGLGEGLLEQYF
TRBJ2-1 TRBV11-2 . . TGTGCCAGCAGCTTGGTGCTAGCAAATGAGCAGTTCTTC CASSLVLANEQFF
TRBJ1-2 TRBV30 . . TGTGCCTGGAGTGTAAGACAGTCGTATGGCTACACCTTC CAWSVRQSYGYTF
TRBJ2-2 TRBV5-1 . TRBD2 TGCGCCAGCAGCTTGGTTCCGCTAGCGGGAGTTTCCGGGGAGCTGTTTTTT CASSLVPLAGVSGELFF
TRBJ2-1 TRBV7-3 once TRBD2 TGTGCCAGCAGCCTCAGGCCGACTAGCGGGAGAGGTGAGCAGTTCTTC CASSLRPTSGRGEQFF
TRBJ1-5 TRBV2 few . TGTGCCAGCAGCGGGGGTAATCAGCCCCAGCATTTT CASSGGNQPQHF
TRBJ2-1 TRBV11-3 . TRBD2 TGTGCCAGCAGCCCGAGGGACTACAACAATGAGCAGTTCTTC CASSPRDYNNEQFF
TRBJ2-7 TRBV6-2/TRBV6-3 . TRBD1 TGTGCCAGCAGCTCTTTGGCAGGGGGCTACGAGCAGTACTTC CASSSLAGGYEQYF
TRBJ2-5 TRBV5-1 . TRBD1 TGCGCCAGCAGCCTGGGACAGGGTAACCGCTTAGAGACCCAGTACTTC CASSLGQGNRLETQYF
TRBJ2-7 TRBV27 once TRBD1 TGTGCCAGCCGGGGACAGTCCTACGAGCAGTACTTC CASRGQSYEQYF
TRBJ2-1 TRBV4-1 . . TGCGCCAGCAGCCAAGATGCGGGCCTATACAATGAGCAGTTCTTC CASSQDAGLYNEQFF
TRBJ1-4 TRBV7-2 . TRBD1 TGTGCCAGCAGCTCCCCGGGACAGGGCTATGAAAAACTGTTTTTT CASSSPGQGYEKLFF
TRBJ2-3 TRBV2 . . TGTGCCAGCAGTCCTACAGATACGCAGTATTTT CASSPTDTQYF
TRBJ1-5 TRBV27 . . TGTGCCAGCAGTTTCGGGGGGCAACAGCCCCAGCATTTT CASSFGGQQPQHF
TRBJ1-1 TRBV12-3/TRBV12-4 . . TGTGCCAGCACCCAGGGGAGAAATGAAGCTTTCTTT CASTQGRNEAFF
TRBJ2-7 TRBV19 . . TGTGCCAGTAGTATAGTCGTCGGGGGACTTTACGAGCAGTACTTC CASSIVVGGLYEQYF
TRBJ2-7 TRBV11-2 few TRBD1 TGTGCCAGCAGCTACGACAGGGACGAGCAGTACTTC CASSYDRDEQYF
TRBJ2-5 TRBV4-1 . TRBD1 TGCGCCAGCAGCCTCGGGACAGAAGAGACCCAGTACTTC CASSLGTEETQYF
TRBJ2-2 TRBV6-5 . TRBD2 TGTGCCAGCAAGGCCGGGAGGGCCACCGGGGAGCTGTTTTTT CASKAGRATGELFF
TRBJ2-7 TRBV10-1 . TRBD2 TGCGCCAGCAGTGAGTTAACTCCAGGACTAGCGGGCTACGAGCAGTACTTC CASSELTPGLAGYEQYF
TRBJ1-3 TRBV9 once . TGTGCCAGCAGCTTAACGGACACCTTCTCTGGAAACACCATATATTTT CASSLTDTFSGNTIYF
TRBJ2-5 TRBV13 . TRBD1 TGTGCCAGCAGCCCTCGGGACAGGGGGCCGGAGACCCAGTACTTC CASSPRDRGPETQYF
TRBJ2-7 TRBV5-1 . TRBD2 TGCGCCAGCAGCTCGCAACGACTAGCGGGCGCATACGAGCAGTACTTC CASSSQRLAGAYEQYF
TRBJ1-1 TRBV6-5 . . TGTGCCAGCAGTCGCGAGAACTTGAACACTGAAGCTTTCTTT CASSRENLNTEAFF
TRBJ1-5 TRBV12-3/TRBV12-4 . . TGTGCCAGCAGTTTCGATCAGCCCCAGCATTTT CASSFDQPQHF
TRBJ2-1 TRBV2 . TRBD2 TGTGCCAGCACTAAAACCGGGACTAGTTTCTACAATGAGCAGTTCTTC CASTKTGTSFYNEQFF
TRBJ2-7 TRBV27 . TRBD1 TGTGCCAGCAGTTTGGGACAGGGGAACTCCTACGAGCAGTACTTC CASSLGQGNSYEQYF
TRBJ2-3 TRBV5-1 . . TGCGCCAGCAGCGTAGGAGGGCCCTCGGCAGATACGCAGTATTTT CASSVGGPSADTQYF
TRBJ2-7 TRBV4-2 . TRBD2 TGTGCCAGCAGCCAAGATTCTCAGGCGGGAGGGCCGTACGAGCAGTACTTC CASSQDSQAGGPYEQYF
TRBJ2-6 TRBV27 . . TGTGCCAGCAGTTTAACAGGACAGCCATTCAGCTCTGGGGCCAACGTCCTGACTTTC CASSLTGQPFSSGANVLTF
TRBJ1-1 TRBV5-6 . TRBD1 TGTGCCAGCAGCTTGGAGGACAGGGGAACTTTCTTT CASSLEDRGTFF
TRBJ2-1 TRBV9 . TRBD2 TGTGCCAGCAGCTCGGGGACTAGCGGGAGTAGGGGGCAGTTCTTC CASSSGTSGSRGQFF
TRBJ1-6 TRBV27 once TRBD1 TGTGCCAGCCGGACAGGGAATTCACCCCTCCACTTT CASRTGNSPLHF
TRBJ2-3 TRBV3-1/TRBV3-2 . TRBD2 TGTGCCAGCAGCGTCGGGACTAGCGGCCCCGTTACGCAGTATTTT CASSVGTSGPVTQYF
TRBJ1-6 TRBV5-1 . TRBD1 TGCGCCAGCAGCCAGGGACAGGGGAATTCACCCCTCCACTTT CASSQGQGNSPLHF